This T cell receptor (beta chain) was recorded in a study of blood T cell repertoires in COVID-19. Study information: T cells, B-cell-depleted T cells, or PBMCs supplied cDNA or gDNA.

In the authors' workflow: Estimates of nucleated cell counts were drawn from the amplification of reference gene primers. Measured with immunoSEQ multiplex PCR; TCRdb has only the in-frame clones, and not every one. The V and J calls and the clone size are those of that table, but D and trimming were determined from the DNA. The data contain about 200,000 clones, around 82% of them singletons. Participants, about 18 to 89 years old, spanned about 26 US areas. The CDR3 covers 13 residues. V was trimmed by 5 bases and J by 7 bases, leaving 14 bases between them. The rearrangement links TRBV12-3 or TRBV12-4 to TRBJ1-2, with TRBD1 as a possible D gene (6 bases). Sequencing input: PBMCs or T cells enriched from blood (not recorded which). The TCR sequence derives from an older woman with acute COVID-19. The CDR3 region has the DNA TGTGCCAGCAGTCTACAGGGCCCCGGTGGCTACACCTTC. Amino acids: CASSLQGPGGYTF.